Listed below are T cell receptor beta chains from one sample, sequenced in a study of identical twins. Each CDR3 protein is one row after TCRdb ran MiXCR on the 5' RACE reads. The data hold about 190,000 distinct CDR3 sequences, with approximately 15% observed a single time. The same specimen was also included in a second study, on T cells expressing NK-cell markers.

Sequenced input: CD8+ T cells sorted from blood. The receptors derive from a young woman in good health. Both conserved end residues are part of each CDR3. The D gene is left open where the match is weak. Expanded clones get a size class; other rows say once, few or many, or leave the size out.

>-|-|TRBV7-8|TRBJ1-1
CASSFAQNTEAFF
TGTGCCAGCAGCTTTGCACAGAACACTGAAGCTTTCTTT
>TRBD1|few|TRBV12-5|TRBJ1-2
CASGFSGGGYGYTF
TGTGCTAGTGGTTTTTCAGGGGGCGGGTATGGCTACACCTTC
>-|few|TRBV3-1|TRBJ2-6
CASSQVGTGPGANVLTF
TGTGCCAGCAGCCAAGTCGGTACGGGACCCGGGGCCAACGTCCTGACTTTC
>-|few|TRBV29-1|TRBJ2-7
CSVVSGSYEQYF
TGCAGCGTTGTAAGCGGCTCCTACGAGCAGTACTTC
>-|-|TRBV20-1|TRBJ2-1
CSLSGSSYNEQFF
TGCAGTTTGAGCGGAAGCTCCTACAATGAGCAGTTCTTC
>-|-|TRBV7-9|TRBJ2-7
CASSKTGSYEQYF
TGTGCCAGCAGTAAAACCGGCTCCTACGAGCAGTACTTC
>TRBD2|few|TRBV25-1|TRBJ2-3
CASSLAGVSTDTQYF
TGTGCCAGCAGCCTAGCGGGGGTCTCCACAGATACGCAGTATTTT
>-|few|TRBV20-1|TRBJ2-2
CSAREDMKANTGELFF
TGCAGTGCTAGAGAAGATATGAAAGCGAACACCGGGGAGCTGTTTTTT
>TRBD1|few|TRBV5-1|TRBJ2-1
CASSLVTLGTGYTYNEQFF
TGCGCCAGCAGCTTGGTTACCCTCGGGACAGGGTACACCTACAATGAGCAGTTCTTC
>-|-|TRBV7-8|TRBJ1-5
CASTGGFWGNQPQHF
TGTGCCAGCACCGGGGGCTTTTGGGGCAATCAGCCCCAGCATTTT
>-|few|TRBV12-3/TRBV12-4|TRBJ2-7
CASSPGRAYEQYF
TGTGCCAGCAGTCCCGGACGGGCCTACGAGCAGTACTTC
>-|-|TRBV11-2|TRBJ2-1
CASSLDPGPQVYNEQFF
TGTGCCAGCAGCTTAGATCCTGGGCCACAGGTTTACAATGAGCAGTTCTTC
>-|-|TRBV11-2|TRBJ2-2
CASSTTTVSGELFF
TGTGCCAGCAGCACCACAACAGTGTCCGGGGAGCTGTTTTTT
>-|few|TRBV7-3|TRBJ1-5
CASSLLGGGNQPQHF
TGTGCCAGCAGCTTATTGGGGGGCGGCAATCAGCCCCAGCATTTT
>TRBD1|-|TRBV6-2/TRBV6-3|TRBJ2-7
CASSYSAGTGSYEQYF
TGTGCCAGCAGTTACTCAGCCGGGACAGGGTCCTACGAGCAGTACTTC
>-|-|TRBV27|TRBJ2-3
CASSLSPIDTQYF
TGTGCCAGCAGTTTATCTCCGATAGATACGCAGTATTTT
>TRBD2|few|TRBV6-1|TRBJ2-5
CATLAGGLYQETQYF
TGTGCCACCTTAGCGGGGGGCCTTTACCAAGAGACCCAGTACTTC
>-|-|TRBV7-2|TRBJ2-2
CASSFDSPVWNTGELFF
TGTGCCAGCAGCTTTGACAGCCCGGTTTGGAACACCGGGGAGCTGTTTTTT
>-|-|TRBV20-1|TRBJ1-1
CSVGRQGERTEAFF
TGCAGTGTGGGAAGGCAAGGGGAGCGGACTGAAGCTTTCTTT